This T cell receptor (beta chain) was documented in a study of shared clonotypes between healthy human individuals. The CDR3 is 13 amino acids. V was cut by 4 bases and J by 2 bases, with 8 bases left in between. Looked up from germline, CDR1 is SGDLS and CDR2 is YYNGEE. The assay was immunoSEQ multiplex PCR, and TCRdb's table has in-frame clones only and misses some. The table shows some 550,000 clones, with around 97% occurring only once. The chain carries TRBV9 and TRBJ2-3; D remains unclear. The specimen sequenced was naive CD4+ T cells sorted from blood. Subset defined: CD45RA+ positively selected. The clonotype comes from a woman in her 30s in good health. CDR3 DNA: TGTGCCAGCAGCCTCTCGCACACAGATACGCAGTATTTT. Protein: CASSLSHTDTQYF.